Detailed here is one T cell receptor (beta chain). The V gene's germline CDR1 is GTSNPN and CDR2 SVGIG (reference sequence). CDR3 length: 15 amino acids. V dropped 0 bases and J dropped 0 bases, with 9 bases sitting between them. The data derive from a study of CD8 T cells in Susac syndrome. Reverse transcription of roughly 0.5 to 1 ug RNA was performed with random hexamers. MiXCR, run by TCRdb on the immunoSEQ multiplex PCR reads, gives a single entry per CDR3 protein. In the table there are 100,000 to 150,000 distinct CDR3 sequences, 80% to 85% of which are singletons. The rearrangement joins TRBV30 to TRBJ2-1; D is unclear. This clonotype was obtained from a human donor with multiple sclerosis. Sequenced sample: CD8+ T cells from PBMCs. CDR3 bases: TGTGCCTGGAGTGTAGGTTCTAGCTCCTACAATGAGCAGTTCTTC. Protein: CAWSVGSSSYNEQFF.